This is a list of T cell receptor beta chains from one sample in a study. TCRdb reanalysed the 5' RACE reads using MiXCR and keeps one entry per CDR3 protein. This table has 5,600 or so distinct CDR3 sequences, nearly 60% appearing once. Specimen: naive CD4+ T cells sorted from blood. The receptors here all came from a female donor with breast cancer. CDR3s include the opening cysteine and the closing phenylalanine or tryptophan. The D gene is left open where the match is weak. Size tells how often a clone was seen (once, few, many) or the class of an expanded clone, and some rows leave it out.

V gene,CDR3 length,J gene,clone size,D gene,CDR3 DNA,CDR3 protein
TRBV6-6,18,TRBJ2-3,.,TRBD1,TGTGCCAGCAGTTACTCGCCCGGGACAGGGGGTTCCCCAGATACGCAGTATTTT,CASSYSPGTGGSPDTQYF
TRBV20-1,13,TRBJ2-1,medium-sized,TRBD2,TGCAGTGCTACGGGAGGGCCCGGCAATGAGCAGTTCTTC,CSATGGPGNEQFF
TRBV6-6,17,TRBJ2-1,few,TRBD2,TGTGCCAGCAGTTACTCCGGACTAGCGGGAGTCTACAATGAGCAGTTCTTC,CASSYSGLAGVYNEQFF
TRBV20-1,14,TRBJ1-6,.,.,TGCAGTGCTACCGTAGGGACTGATAATTCACCCCTCCACTTT,CSATVGTDNSPLHF
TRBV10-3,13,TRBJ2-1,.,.,TGTGCCATCAGTGACTACTCAGATACTATTCAGTTCTTC,CAISDYSDTIQFF
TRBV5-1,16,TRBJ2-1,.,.,TGCGCCAGCAGCCCGACCAGGACAGAGCGAAACAATGAGCAGTTCTTC,CASSPTRTERNNEQFF
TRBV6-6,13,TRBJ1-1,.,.,TGTGCCAGCAGTTATCTCGGGGGCACTGAAGCTTTCTTT,CASSYLGGTEAFF
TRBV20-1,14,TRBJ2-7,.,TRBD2,TGCAGTGCTAGAGATGAGCGGGAGCTCGCCGAGCAGTACTTC,CSARDERELAEQYF
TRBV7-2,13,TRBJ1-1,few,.,TGTGCCAGCAGCCAAGACAGAAGCGCGCGAGCTTTCTTT,CASSQDRSARAFF
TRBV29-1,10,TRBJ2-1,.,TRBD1,TGCAGCGTTACGACAGGGAGTGCGTTCTTC,CSVTTGSAFF
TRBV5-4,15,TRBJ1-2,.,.,TGTGTCAGCAGCCTTGGTGCAGGGCCATCGGGGGGCTACACCTTC,CVSSLGAGPSGGYTF
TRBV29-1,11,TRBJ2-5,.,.,TGCAGCGTTGAAGCAGTCACAGGTGTGGGCTTC,CSVEAVTGVGF
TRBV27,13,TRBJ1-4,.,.,TGTGCCAGCATCGGGGGGCGGAATGAAAAACTGTTTTTT,CASIGGRNEKLFF
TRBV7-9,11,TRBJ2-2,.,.,TGTGCCAGCAGCTCCACCGGGGAGCTGTTTTTT,CASSSTGELFF
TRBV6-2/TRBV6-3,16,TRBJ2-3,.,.,TGTGCCAGCAGGCCGGTGGGGTCGGAGGGAGGCTTGGCGCAGTATTTT,CASRPVGSEGGLAQYF
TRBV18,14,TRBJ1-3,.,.,TGTGCCAGCTCACCAACCCGCTCTGGAAACACCATATATTTT,CASSPTRSGNTIYF
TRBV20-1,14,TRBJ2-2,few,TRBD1,TGCAGTGCACCAACAGGGGGCAACACCGGGGAGCTTTTTTTT,CSAPTGGNTGELFF
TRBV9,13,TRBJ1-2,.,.,TGTGCCAGCAGCGTGCGTGTTAACTATGGCTACACCTTC,CASSVRVNYGYTF
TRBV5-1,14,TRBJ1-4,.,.,TGCGCCAGCAGCCGGTGGCCGACCGGGGAAAAACTGTTTTTT,CASSRWPTGEKLFF
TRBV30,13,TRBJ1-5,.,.,TGTGCCTGGAATGGCCAGTACAATCAGCCCCAGCATTTT,CAWNGQYNQPQHF
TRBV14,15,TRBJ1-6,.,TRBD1,TGTGCCAGCAGCCGATTGACAGGGTTGAATTCACCCCTCCACTTT,CASSRLTGLNSPLHF
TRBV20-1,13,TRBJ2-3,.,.,TGCAGTGCTAGGTACTCGGGCACAGATACGCAGTATTTT,CSARYSGTDTQYF
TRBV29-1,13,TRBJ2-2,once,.,TGCAGCGTTGTGGGGCAGAACACCGGGGAGCTGTTTTTT,CSVVGQNTGELFF
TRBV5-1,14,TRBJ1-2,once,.,TGCGCCAGCAGCTTGGCACAGGGAGGTTATGGCTACACCTTC,CASSLAQGGYGYTF
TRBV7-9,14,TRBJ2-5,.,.,TGTGCCAGCAGCTTAGACAGAGGACAGGAGACCCAGTACTTC,CASSLDRGQETQYF
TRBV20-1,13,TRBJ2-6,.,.,TGCAGTGCTAAGATCTCTGGGGCCAACGTCCTGACTTTC,CSAKISGANVLTF
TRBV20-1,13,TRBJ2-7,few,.,TGCAGTGCTAGTGGCCTAGGCGGGTTCGAGCAGTACTTC,CSASGLGGFEQYF
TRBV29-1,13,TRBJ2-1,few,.,TGCAGCGTTAGGAGTACCGAGGGTGGTGAGCAGTTCTTC,CSVRSTEGGEQFF
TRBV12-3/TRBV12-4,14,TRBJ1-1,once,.,TGTGCCAGCAGTTTATGGGAGGGCAACACTGAAGCTTTCTTT,CASSLWEGNTEAFF
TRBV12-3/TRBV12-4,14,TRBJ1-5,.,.,TGTGCCACCTCGAGGGGTTATAGCAATCAGCCCCAGCATTTT,CATSRGYSNQPQHF
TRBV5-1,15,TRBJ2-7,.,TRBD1,TGCGCCAGCAAAAGGAACACGGACAGGCGCTACGAGCAGTACTTC,CASKRNTDRRYEQYF
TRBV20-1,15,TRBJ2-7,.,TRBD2,TGCAGTGCACTATGGGAGCGGGGAATGCTCTACGAGCAGTACTTC,CSALWERGMLYEQYF
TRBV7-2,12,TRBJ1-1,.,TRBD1,TGTGCCAGCAGCACGCGACAGGGTCAAGCTTTCTTT,CASSTRQGQAFF
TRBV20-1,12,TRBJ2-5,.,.,TGCAGTGTAGTGCAGGGCCAAGAGACCCAGTACTTC,CSVVQGQETQYF
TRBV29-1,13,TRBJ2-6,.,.,TGCAGCGTGGTCCTCTCTGGGGCCAACGTCCTGACTTTC,CSVVLSGANVLTF
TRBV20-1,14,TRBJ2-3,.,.,TGCAGTGCTAGTTCCAGCGGAGTCACAGATACGGAGTATTTT,CSASSSGVTDTEYF
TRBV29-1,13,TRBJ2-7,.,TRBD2,TGCAGCGTGACTAGCGGGGTCTCCTACGAGCAGTACTTC,CSVTSGVSYEQYF
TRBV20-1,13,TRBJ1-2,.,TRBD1,TGCAGTGCTCAGCCCGACAGGGCGGAAGGCTACACCTTC,CSAQPDRAEGYTF
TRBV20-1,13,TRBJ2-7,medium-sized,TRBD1,TGCAGTGCTTATCGGGACAGGGGACTCGAGCAGTACTTC,CSAYRDRGLEQYF
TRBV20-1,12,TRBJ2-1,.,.,TGCAGTGCTAGGGGAACAGCGGTTGAGCAGTTCTTC,CSARGTAVEQFF
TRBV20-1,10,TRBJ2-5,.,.,TGCAGCCACGAGTGGGAGACCCAGTACTTC,CSHEWETQYF
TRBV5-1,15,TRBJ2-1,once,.,TGCGCCAGCAGCTTGGACGGGACTTCCTACAATGAGCAGTTCTTC,CASSLDGTSYNEQFF
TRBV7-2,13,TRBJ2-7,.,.,TGTGCCAGCAGCTTTGGGGGCGCCTACGAGCAGTACTTC,CASSFGGAYEQYF
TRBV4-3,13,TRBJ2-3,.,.,TGCGCCAGCAGCCAAGTACTAACAGATACGCAGTATTTT,CASSQVLTDTQYF
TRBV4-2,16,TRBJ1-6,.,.,TGTGCCAGCAGCCAAGTGGGCAGGGGCTCCAATTCACCCCTCCACTTT,CASSQVGRGSNSPLHF
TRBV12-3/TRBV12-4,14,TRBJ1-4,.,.,TGTGCCAGCAGTCCGGACAGCCATAATGAAAAACTGTTTTTT,CASSPDSHNEKLFF
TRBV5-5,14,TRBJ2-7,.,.,TGTGCCAGCAGCTTGATGACAGCGACCTACGAGCAGTACTTC,CASSLMTATYEQYF
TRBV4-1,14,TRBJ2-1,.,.,TGCGCCAGCAGATCTACTCGGGGAACCAATGAGCAGTTCTTC,CASRSTRGTNEQFF
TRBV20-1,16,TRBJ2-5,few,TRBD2,TGCAGTGCTTCCCCCCTGACTAGCGGGAGGGGAGGGACCCAGTACTTC,CSASPLTSGRGGTQYF
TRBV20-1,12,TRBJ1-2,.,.,TGCAGTGCCATCTGGCAGGGCGGAGGCTACGCCTTC,CSAIWQGGGYAF
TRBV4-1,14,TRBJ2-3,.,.,TGCGCCAGCTCATTACTAGAGAGGTTGGATACGCAGTATTTT,CASSLLERLDTQYF